Sequencing of this T cell receptor (beta chain) was carried out in a study of neurological immune-mediated disorders. MiXCR, applied by TCRdb to the 5' RACE reads, yields one record per CDR3 protein. This sample has about 17,000 distinct CDR3 sequences, with roughly 3.2% found just once. By share, this clonotype ranks as medium-sized. Losses at the gene ends were 0 bases for V and 3 bases for J; bases not matched to a gene: 9. The germline V gene encodes CDR1 DFQATT and CDR2 SNEGSKA (reference sequence). CDR3 length: 16 residues. Healthy controls were blood bank volunteers in Maryland, USA. Sequenced input: CD8+ T cells from blood. The chain employs TRBV20-1 and TRBJ1-1, with 8 bases matching TRBD1. The source of this sequence is a woman aged 40-49 years in good health. The CDR3 nucleotides are TGCAGTGCTAGAGATGGTGGACAGGGCGAGCACACTGAAGCTTTCTTT. The encoded protein is CSARDGGQGEHTEAFF.